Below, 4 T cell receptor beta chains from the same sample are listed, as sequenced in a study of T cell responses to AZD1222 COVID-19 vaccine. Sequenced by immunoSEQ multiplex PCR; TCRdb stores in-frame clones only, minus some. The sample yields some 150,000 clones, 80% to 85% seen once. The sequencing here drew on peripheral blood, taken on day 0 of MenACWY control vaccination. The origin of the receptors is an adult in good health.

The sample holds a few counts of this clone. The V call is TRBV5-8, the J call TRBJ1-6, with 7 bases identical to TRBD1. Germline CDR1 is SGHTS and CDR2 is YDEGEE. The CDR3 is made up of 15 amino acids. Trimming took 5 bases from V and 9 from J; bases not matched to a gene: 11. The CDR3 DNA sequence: TGTGCCAGCAGTGTGGGACAGTCGAGGATTTCACCCCTCCACTTT. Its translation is CASSVGQSRISPLHF.

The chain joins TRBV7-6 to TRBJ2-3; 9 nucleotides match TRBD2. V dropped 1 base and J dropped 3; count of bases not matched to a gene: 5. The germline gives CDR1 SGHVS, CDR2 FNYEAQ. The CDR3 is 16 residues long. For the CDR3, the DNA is TGTGCCAGCAGCTTAGTTGTAGCGGGGGCGACAGATACGCAGTATTTT. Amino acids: CASSLVVAGATDTQYF.

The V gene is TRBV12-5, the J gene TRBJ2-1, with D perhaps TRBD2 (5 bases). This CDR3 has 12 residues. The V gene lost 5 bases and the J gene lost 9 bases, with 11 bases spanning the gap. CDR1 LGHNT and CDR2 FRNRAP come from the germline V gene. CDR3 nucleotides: TGTGCTAGTGGTCCCGGGAATGCTGAGCAGTTCTTC. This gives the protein CASGPGNAEQFF.

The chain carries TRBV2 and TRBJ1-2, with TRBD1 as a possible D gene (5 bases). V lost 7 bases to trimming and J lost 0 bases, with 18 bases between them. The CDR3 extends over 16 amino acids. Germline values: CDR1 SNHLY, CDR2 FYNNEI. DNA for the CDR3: TGTGCCAGCAATTTTGACAGAGACGGATCTAACTATGGCTACACCTTC. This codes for CASNFDRDGSNYGYTF.